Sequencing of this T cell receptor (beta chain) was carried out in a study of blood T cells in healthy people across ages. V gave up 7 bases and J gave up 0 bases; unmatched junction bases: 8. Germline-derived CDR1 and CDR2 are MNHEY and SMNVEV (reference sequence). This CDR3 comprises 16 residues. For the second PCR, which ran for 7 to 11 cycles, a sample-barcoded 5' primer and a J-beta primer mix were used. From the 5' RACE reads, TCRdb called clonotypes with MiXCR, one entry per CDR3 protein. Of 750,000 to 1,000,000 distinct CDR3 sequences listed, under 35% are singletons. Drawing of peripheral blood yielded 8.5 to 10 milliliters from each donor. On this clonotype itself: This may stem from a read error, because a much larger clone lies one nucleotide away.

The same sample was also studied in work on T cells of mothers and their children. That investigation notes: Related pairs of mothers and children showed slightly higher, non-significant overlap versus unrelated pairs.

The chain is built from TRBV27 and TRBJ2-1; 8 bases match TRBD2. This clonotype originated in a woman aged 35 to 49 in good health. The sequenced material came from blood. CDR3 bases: TGTGCCAGCACGGGGGGGAGGGTAAGCTCCTACAATGAGCAGTTCTTC. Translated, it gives CASTGGRVSSYNEQFF.